This T cell receptor (beta chain) is from a study of T cells after yellow fever vaccination (dated by TCRdb to the late 2010s). Describing the broader study: Libraries from fractions with low cell numbers were prepared with the SMART-Seq v4 Ultra Low Input RNA kit. Two healthy male donors, one aged 18 to 29 and one aged 30 to 40 years, made up the cohort. Blood was drawn at multiple timepoints before and after primary and secondary immunization, with bulk PBMC replicates and cell subsets isolated. To follow T-cell clones before and after primary and booster YFV17D yellow fever vaccination, bulk TCR alpha and beta repertoires were sequenced over time. What the research found in general, with its limitations: A small share of clonotypes occurred in both CD4 and CD8 compartments, likely arising from convergent recombination. Compared with the primary T-cell response, the secondary T-cell response was faster but weaker, reaching its peak on day 5 rather than on day 15. Because abundant contaminating clonotypes from the bulk population could be contained in FACS-sorted repertoires, computational filtering was required. Because the study included only a couple of donors, the extent to which the findings can be generalized is limited. Most clones expanded after primary vaccination were re-detected after the booster (96% of CD4 and around 88% of CD8), suggesting broad memory maintenance.

From V the trimming removes 4 bases and from J it removes 9 bases, while the gene matches leave 8 bases of the junction unaccounted for. The germline V gene (reference sequence) supplies CDR1 SGHKS and CDR2 YYEKEE. CDR3 length: 14 amino acids, cysteine to phenylalanine. The sequence is cut down to CDR3 DNA, 42 bases in frame from base 1. TCR cDNA was made using 5'RACE template switching, a step that added a universal primer site and unique molecular identifiers. cDNA synthesis was primed from both the TCR alpha and TCR beta constant segments. Library amplification involved two PCR steps, and the second step added sample barcodes and sequencing adapters. Sequencing of the libraries was done on either Illumina HiSeq 2500 (2x100 bp) or NovaSeq (2x150 bp). On the study's bioinformatics: MIGEC was used to demultiplex reads and collapse the reads into UMI consensus sequences, and MiXCR was used for V(D)J alignment. Vaccine-responding clonotypes were defined with edgeR using replicate PBMC samples, requiring FDR below 0.01 and a log2 fold change above 5 up to day 15. Each bulk clonotype was labeled CD4 or CD8 based on which sequenced repertoire, CD4 or CD8, contained the clonotype at higher abundance. The raw public reads went through TCRdb reprocessing: fastp at Q25, MiXCR clone calling, in-frame beta chains kept. Rows matching on CDR3 protein sequence are summarized as one entry with the most common DNA and genes. Here the V and J calls rest on TCRdb's processing, not on the authors' analysis. In this sample the table shows some 500,000 distinct CDR3 sequences, around an eighth of which occur a single time. More than 13% of the sample rests with the top ten.

Of note for this clonotype: Its antigen specificity is not known. Per-base qualities were not stored, and no clone one base away is much larger.

The sample's treatment or condition, from its label and the paper: live attenuated yellow fever vaccine strain. Two biological replicates of bulk PBMCs were collected at each blood-draw timepoint. PBMCs were isolated from peripheral blood using a standard Ficoll-Paque protocol. TriZol was used to extract RNA from bulk PBMCs, CD4 and CD8 fractions, and dextramer-positive and dextramer-negative fractions. This clonotype was obtained from a man aged 25-45 years who received the YFV17D yellow fever vaccine. The sample consisted of PBMCs, taken on the day of the yellow fever booster vaccination. The sequence joins TRBV5-5 to TRBJ2-1; the junction holds 9 bases that match TRBD2. CDR3 loop: CASSRGQREAEQFF. The DNA is TGTGCCAGCAGCCGGGGCCAGCGGGAGGCTGAGCAGTTCTTC.